Listed below are T cell receptor beta chains from one sample, sequenced in a study of blood T cell repertoires in COVID-19. Produced via immunoSEQ multiplex PCR; TCRdb's table is partial and in-frame only. The data contain 75,000 to 100,000 clones, 81% of them seen just once; the ten biggest clones take up 4% to 5.5%. The sequenced sample was peripheral blood. These receptors were obtained from a man in his 60s with acute or convalescent COVID-19. Each CDR3 is given without its conserved first and last residue. A D gene is named only where the DNA matches it firmly.

J,length,V,D,CDR3
TRBJ2-6,15,TRBV7-2,TRBD1,ASSLYRGLSGANVLT
TRBJ1-1,14,TRBV7-8,.,ASSLGARRVNTEAF
TRBJ1-3,13,TRBV15,.,ATSRGRDSGNTIY
TRBJ2-3,14,TRBV28,TRBD2,ASSPRLAASTDTQY
TRBJ2-2,14,TRBV11-2,TRBD2,ASSFGLAGDTGELF
TRBJ2-2,13,TRBV6-5,.,ASSYSYLATGELF
TRBJ1-5,11,TRBV19,TRBD1,ASRGTGAQPQH
TRBJ2-7,10,TRBV28,TRBD1,ASTGQAYEQY
TRBJ1-6,12,TRBV11-3,.,ASSLARGNSPLH
TRBJ1-6,16,TRBV27,TRBD1,ASSLTPVGDRGGSPLH
TRBJ2-2,14,TRBV4-3,.,ASSSKGVSNTGELF
TRBJ2-5,12,TRBV18,TRBD1,ASSPTGDGETQY
TRBJ1-1,10,TRBV10-2,.,ASSGTSSLAF
TRBJ2-1,13,TRBV6-5,.,ASVYRDNSYNEQF